This T cell receptor beta chain appears in the sequencing data of a study of T-cell memory formation after mild COVID-19. Study-wide results and limits: Mainly in CM and EM were contracting CD4+ clones; CD8+ were in EMRA. Clones shrinking from day 15 to 85 showed even CD4/CD8 mixes; later expanders tilted CD4+. There were some responding clones in pre-infection memory, which suggested that cross-reactive memory had joined.

In regard to this clonotype: Its antigen is still unknown.

5'RACE primed at constant segments yielded TCR alpha and TCR beta cDNA libraries bearing sample barcodes and UMIs. MiXCR was run by TCRdb on the 5' RACE reads, yielding one entry per CDR3 protein. The table has fewer than 650,000 distinct CDR3 sequences, 17% seen once. The CDR3 length is 14 residues. In germline, CDR1 is SGDLS, CDR2 YYNGEE. V was shortened by 10 bases and J by 3 bases, with 17 bases between the two germline ends. The specimen sequenced was PBMCs or a T cell subset sorted from them (not recorded which). The chain recombines TRBV9 with TRBJ1-3; D call uncertain. The sequence derives from an adult woman who had mild COVID-19 (a few samples of this study predate the infection). Cell type and time point are not known. The CDR3 region has the DNA TGTGCCTGCCCCGACGTCCCTGTTGGAAACACCATATATTTT. Its protein product is CACPDVPVGNTIYF.